The present entry profiles one T cell receptor beta chain with its context. Its antigen is undetermined. This sample stems from a study of a mutant IDH1 vaccine in newly diagnosed glioma. Study in general: Patients under treatment included 62.5% males and 37.5% females and had a mean age of around 40 years. Receipt of radiotherapy, temozolomide, or both preceded the study, and most received both.

Libraries were prepared by immunoSEQ multiplex PCR; TCRdb keeps only in-frame clonotypes and omits some of them. The sample contains about 74,000 clones, roughly 86% of which appear only once. The germline gives CDR1 GTSNPN, CDR2 SVGIG (reference sequence). V was trimmed by 3 bases and J by 0 bases, leaving 9 bases between them. The CDR3 spans 15 residues. Time point noted: week 35, safety follow-up. Doses of 300 ug of mutant IDH1 20-mer peptide were given with topical imiquimod. The gene calls are TRBV30 and TRBJ2-6, with a tentative D call TRBD2 (5 bases). The TCR was taken from a man younger than 45 with glioma. The sample consisted of PBMCs, taken from a glioma patient whose treatment included an IDH1 peptide vaccine. Here the CDR3 DNA reads TGTGCCTGGAGCCCTGGGAGCTCTGGGGCCAACGTCCTGACTTTC. Amino acid sequence: CAWSPGSSGANVLTF.